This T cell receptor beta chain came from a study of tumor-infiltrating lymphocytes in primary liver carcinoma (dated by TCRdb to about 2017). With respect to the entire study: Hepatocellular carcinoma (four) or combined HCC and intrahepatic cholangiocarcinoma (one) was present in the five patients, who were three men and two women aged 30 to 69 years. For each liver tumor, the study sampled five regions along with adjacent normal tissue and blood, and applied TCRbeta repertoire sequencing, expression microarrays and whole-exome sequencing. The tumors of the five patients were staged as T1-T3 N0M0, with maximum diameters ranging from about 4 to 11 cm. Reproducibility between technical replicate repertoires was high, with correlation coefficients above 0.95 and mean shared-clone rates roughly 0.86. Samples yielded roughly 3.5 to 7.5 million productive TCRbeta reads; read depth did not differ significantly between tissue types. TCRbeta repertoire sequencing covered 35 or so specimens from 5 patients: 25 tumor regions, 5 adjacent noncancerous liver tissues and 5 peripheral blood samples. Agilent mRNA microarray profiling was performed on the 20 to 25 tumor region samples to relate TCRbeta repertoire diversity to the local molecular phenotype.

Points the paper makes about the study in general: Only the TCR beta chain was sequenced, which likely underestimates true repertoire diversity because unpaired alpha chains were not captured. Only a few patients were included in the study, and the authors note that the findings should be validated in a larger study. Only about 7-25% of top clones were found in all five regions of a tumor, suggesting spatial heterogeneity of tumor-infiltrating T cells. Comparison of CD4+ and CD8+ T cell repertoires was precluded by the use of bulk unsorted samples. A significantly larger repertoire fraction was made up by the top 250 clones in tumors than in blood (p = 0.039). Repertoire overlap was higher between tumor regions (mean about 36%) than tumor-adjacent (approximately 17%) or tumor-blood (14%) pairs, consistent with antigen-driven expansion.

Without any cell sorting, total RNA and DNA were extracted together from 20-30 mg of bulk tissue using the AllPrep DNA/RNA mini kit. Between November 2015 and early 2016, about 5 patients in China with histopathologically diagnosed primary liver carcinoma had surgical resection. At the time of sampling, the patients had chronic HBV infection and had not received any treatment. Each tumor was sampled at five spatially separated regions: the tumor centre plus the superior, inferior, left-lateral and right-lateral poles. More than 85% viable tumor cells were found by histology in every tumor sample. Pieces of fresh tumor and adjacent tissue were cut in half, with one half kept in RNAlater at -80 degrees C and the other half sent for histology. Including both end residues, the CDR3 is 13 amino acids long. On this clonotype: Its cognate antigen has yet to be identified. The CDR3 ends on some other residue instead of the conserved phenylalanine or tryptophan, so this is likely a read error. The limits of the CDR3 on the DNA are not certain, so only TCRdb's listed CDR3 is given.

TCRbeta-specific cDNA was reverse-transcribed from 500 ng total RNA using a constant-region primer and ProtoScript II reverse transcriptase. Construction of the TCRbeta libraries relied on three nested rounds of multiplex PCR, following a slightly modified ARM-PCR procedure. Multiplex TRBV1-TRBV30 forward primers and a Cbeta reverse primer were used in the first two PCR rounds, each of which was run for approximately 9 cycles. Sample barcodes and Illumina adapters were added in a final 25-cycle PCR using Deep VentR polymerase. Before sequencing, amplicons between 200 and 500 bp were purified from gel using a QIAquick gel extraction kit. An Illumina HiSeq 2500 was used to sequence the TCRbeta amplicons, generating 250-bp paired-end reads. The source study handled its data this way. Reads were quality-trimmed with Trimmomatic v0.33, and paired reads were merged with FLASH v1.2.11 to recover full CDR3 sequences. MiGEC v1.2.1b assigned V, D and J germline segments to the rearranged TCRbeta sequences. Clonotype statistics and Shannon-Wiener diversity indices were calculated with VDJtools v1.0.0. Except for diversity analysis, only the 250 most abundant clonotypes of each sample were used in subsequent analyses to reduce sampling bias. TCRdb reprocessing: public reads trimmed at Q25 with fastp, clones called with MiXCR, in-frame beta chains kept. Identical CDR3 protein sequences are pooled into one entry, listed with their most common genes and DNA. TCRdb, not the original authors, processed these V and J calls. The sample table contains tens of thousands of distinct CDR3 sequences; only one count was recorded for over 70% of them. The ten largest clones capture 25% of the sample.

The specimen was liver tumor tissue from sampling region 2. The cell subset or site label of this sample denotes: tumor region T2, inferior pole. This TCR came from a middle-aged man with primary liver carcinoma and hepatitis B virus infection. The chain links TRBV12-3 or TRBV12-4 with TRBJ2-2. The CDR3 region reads CASSYRNTGEPFS.